This T cell receptor (beta chain) is drawn from a study of T cell responses to AZD1222 COVID-19 vaccine. Across the whole study: Recipients boosted at about 4 weeks or about 12 weeks are pooled.

TCRdb keeps only in-frame clones here, not all; method: immunoSEQ multiplex PCR. Altogether about 120,000 clones are present, approximately 89% being singletons, with the ten largest covering approximately 4.8%. CDR1 is LGHNA and CDR2 is YSLEER in the germline V gene. The length of the CDR3 is 16 residues. V lost 3 bases, J lost 6 bases, and 6 bases stayed unmatched. Points on this clone: Its antigen is as yet unknown.

Findings and limits, study-wide: Donors skewed white British and female; clonal diversity was possibly underestimated. Spike was spanned by vaccine-associated CD4 TCRs, with dominance at 160-218 and 743-854. Within unmutated variant regions lay the reported targets of nearly half of spike-specific TCRs.

This specimen was peripheral blood, taken on day 0 of AZD1222 vaccination. The origin of this receptor is an adult in good health. V gene TRBV4-3 combines with J gene TRBJ2-1; 12 nucleotides line up with TRBD2. This CDR3 reads CASSQTLAGGPNEQFF. CDR3 DNA: TGCGCCAGCAGCCAGACCCTAGCGGGGGGGCCCAATGAGCAGTTCTTC.